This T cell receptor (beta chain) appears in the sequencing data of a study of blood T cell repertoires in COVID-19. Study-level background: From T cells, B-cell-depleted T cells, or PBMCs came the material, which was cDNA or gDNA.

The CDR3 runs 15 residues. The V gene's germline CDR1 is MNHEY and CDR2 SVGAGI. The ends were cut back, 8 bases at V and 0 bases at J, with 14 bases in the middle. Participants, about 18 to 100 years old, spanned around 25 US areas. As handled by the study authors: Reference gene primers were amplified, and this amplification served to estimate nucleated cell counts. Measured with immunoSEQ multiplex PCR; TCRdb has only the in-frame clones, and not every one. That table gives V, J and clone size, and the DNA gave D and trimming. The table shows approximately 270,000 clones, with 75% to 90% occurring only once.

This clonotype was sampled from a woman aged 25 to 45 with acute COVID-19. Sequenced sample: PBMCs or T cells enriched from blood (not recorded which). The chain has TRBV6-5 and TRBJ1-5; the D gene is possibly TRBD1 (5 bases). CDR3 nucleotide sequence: TGTGCCAGCGAAGGGGTGTTCCATAGCAATCAGCCCCAGCATTTT. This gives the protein CASEGVFHSNQPQHF.